One sample yielded the 20 T cell receptor beta chains listed below, sequenced in a study of molecular identifiers for immune sequencing clone quantification. TCRdb re-called the PCR reads with MiXCR, one entry per CDR3 protein. The data hold about 640,000 distinct CDR3 sequences, with around 20% observed a single time. Sequences were obtained from naive CD8+ T cells from blood, with Jurkat cell RNA spiked in. As to subset: FACS-sorted CD8+CD4-CCR7+CD45RA+ naive T cells. These receptors were collected from a human donor in good health. Some libraries in this study had Jurkat cell RNA spiked in.

This clonotype showed up many times. The rearrangement links TRBV6-5 to TRBJ1-1; D unclear. V was shortened by 6 bases and J by 2 bases, with 13 bases between the two germline ends. The CDR3 contains 14 residues. The germline CDR1 and CDR2 sequences are MNHEY and SVGAGI. The DNA for the CDR3 is TGTGCCAGCAGCCCCTTTTTAGCTAACACTGAAGCTTTCTTT. This encodes CASSPFLANTEAFF.

In this sample, this clonotype turned up many times. The chain is built from TRBV14 and TRBJ1-1; a weak D match, TRBD1 (5 bases). V lost 0 bases and J 6 bases, leaving 17 bases between the germline ends. Germline V gives CDR1 SGHDN, CDR2 FVKESK. The CDR3 contains 16 residues. The CDR3 protein is CASSQEGGGMTAEAFF. The CDR3 DNA reads TGTGCCAGCAGCCAAGAGGGGGGAGGGATGACGGCTGAAGCTTTCTTT.

As for this clonotype: Compared with germline, one end of the junction differs, possibly owing to a read error. The chain employs TRBV7-2 and TRBJ1-1; D is undetermined. The CDR3 length is 14 residues. Germline V CDR1 and CDR2: SGHTA, FQGNSA. The CDR3 DNA follows: TGTGCCAGCAGCTTAGCGCCCGGGAACACTGAAGCTTCCTTT. Translation gives CASSLAPGNTEASF.

This clonotype came up many times. The chain employs TRBV2 and TRBJ1-1; D is uncertain. Germline values: CDR1 SNHLY, CDR2 FYNNEI. The length of the CDR3 is 11 residues. The V gene lost 3 bases and the J gene lost 6 bases, with 5 bases spanning the gap. The CDR3 region is CASSEAPEAFF. DNA for the CDR3: TGTGCCAGCAGTGAGGCCCCTGAAGCTTTCTTT.

This clonotype was seen a handful of times. The chain recombines TRBV27 with TRBJ2-1; no reliable D call. The CDR3 runs to 14 residues. Trimming stripped 0 bases from V and 8 bases from J, with 11 bases between. From germline, CDR1 is MNHEY and CDR2 SMNVEV (reference sequence). The CDR3 DNA is TGTGCCAGCAGTTTATCGATCAATCTCTATGAGCAGTTCTTC. Translated: CASSLSINLYEQFF.

This clonotype was detected ten times or more. The J gene is TRBJ1-6, the V gene TRBV7-2, with D perhaps matching TRBD1 (5 bases). Germline V gives CDR1 SGHTA, CDR2 FQGNSA. Trimming pared 6 bases from V and 8 bases from J, leaving 14 bases between. The length of the CDR3 is 14 residues. The CDR3, as DNA: TGTGCCAGCAGTCCAGGGATCCGTGATTCACCCCTCCACTTT. The encoded protein is CASSPGIRDSPLHF.

This clonotype was detected many times. In DNA form, the CDR3 reads TGTGCCAGCAGTTACTCGCCCCCGGGAGGTTCAGATACGCAGTATTTT. Translation: CASSYSPPGGSDTQYF. The chain combines TRBV6-5 with TRBJ2-3, with 7 bases matching TRBD2. This CDR3 has 16 amino acids. V lost 0 bases and J lost 4; bases outside the gene matches: 7. Germline V CDR1 and CDR2: MNHEY, SVGAGI.

Of note for this clonotype: Since the CDR3 does not end with the conserved phenylalanine or tryptophan, this likely comes from a read error. The chain joins TRBV6-1 to TRBJ1-4, with 8 bases fitting TRBD1. J lost 5 bases, V lost 10 bases, and 6 bases had no gene match. The germline V gene has CDR1 MNHNS and CDR2 SASEGT. The CDR3 is 13 residues long. The CDR3 sequence: CAITGTGNEKLFL. DNA of the CDR3: TGTGCCATCACTGGGACAGGAAATGAAAAACTGTTTCTT.

This clonotype was detected many times. This sequence joins TRBV6-5 and TRBJ1-1; D is perhaps TRBD1 (5 bases). The V end was cut by 0 bases, the J end by 6 bases, with 14 bases between. Germline V lookup: CDR1 MNHEY, CDR2 SVGAGI. This CDR3 is built from 15 residues. The CDR3 loop reads CASSYSTALWAEAFF. CDR3 bases: TGTGCCAGCAGTTACTCGACAGCTTTATGGGCTGAAGCTTTCTTT.

Many counts were recorded for this clonotype. The V call is TRBV25-1, the J call TRBJ2-7; D is undetermined. From germline, CDR1 is MGHDK and CDR2 SYGVNS. Trimming shortened V by 1 base and J by 2 bases, and 9 bases separated the two germline ends. The CDR3 contains 14 residues. The chain's CDR3 is CASSESGMTYEQYF. CDR3 DNA: TGTGCCAGCAGTGAATCCGGCATGACCTACGAGCAGTACTTC.

This clonotype was seen more than once but under ten times. The chain carries TRBV12-3 or TRBV12-4 and TRBJ2-5; maybe TRBD1 (5 bases). V was shortened by 2 bases and J by 3 bases, with 7 bases between the two germline ends. The CDR3 has 13 amino acids. CDR3 sequence: CASSLPGKETQYF. CDR3 DNA: TGTGCCAGCAGTTTACCAGGGAAAGAGACCCAGTACTTC.

This clonotype was recorded at least ten times. The chain links TRBV7-2 to TRBJ1-1; no reliable D call. The CDR3 spans 13 residues. Germline V lookup: CDR1 SGHTA, CDR2 FQGNSA. Deletions cut 2 bases from V and 3 bases from J, with 7 bases between. The CDR3 DNA reads as TGTGCCAGCAGCTTACGACTTTACACTGAAGCTTTCTTT. Its protein product is CASSLRLYTEAFF.

This clonotype has a handful of counts. The rearrangement joins TRBV12-3 or TRBV12-4 to TRBJ2-1, with D perhaps being TRBD1 or TRBD2 (6 bases each). The CDR3 loop spans 16 amino acids. V gave up 5 bases and J gave up 1 base, with 15 bases separating them. The CDR3 nucleotides are TGTGCCAGCAGTCCCCCGGGGGCAGAATCCTACAATGAGCAGTTCTTC. It encodes CASSPPGAESYNEQFF.

This clonotype was seen many times. The chain is built from TRBV21-1 and TRBJ1-5. TRBV21-1 is deemed a pseudogene. The CDR3 loop spans 13 amino acids. The chain's CDR3 is CASSKEGNQPQHF. The DNA of the CDR3 is TGTGCCAGCAGCAAAGAGGGCAATCAGCCCCAGCATTTT.

This clonotype was seen ten or more times. The chain is built from TRBV7-9 and TRBJ2-7, with TRBD1 matching over 8 bases. Germline trimming cut 4 bases from V and 5 bases from J; bases unmatched to any gene: 7. Germline V CDR1 and CDR2: SEHNR, FQNEAQ (reference sequence). CDR3 length: 14 residues. CDR3 loop: CASSSWTGSDEQYF. The CDR3 region has the DNA TGTGCCAGCAGCTCGTGGACAGGGAGCGACGAGCAGTACTTC. Based on the CDR3 plus reference TRBV7-9 and TRBJ2-7, the full variable domain is DTGVSQNPRHKITKRGQNVTFRCDPISEHNRLYWYRQTLGQGPEFLTYFQNEAQLEKSRLLSDRFSAERPKGSFSTLEIQRTEQGDSAMYLCASSSWTGSDEQYFGPGTRLTVT.

At least ten counts were recorded for this clonotype. This CDR3 is CASSPGRISSYEQYF. CDR3 nucleotides: TGTGCCAGCAGCCCGGGACGTATAAGCTCCTACGAGCAGTACTTC. The chain employs TRBV11-2 and TRBJ2-7, with D perhaps assigned TRBD1 or TRBD2 (5 bases each). Trimming took off 5 bases at V and 0 bases at J, with 14 bases between the two ends. Germline loops: CDR1 SGHAT, CDR2 FQNNGV. The CDR3 runs 15 residues.

This clonotype occurred many times. The chain has TRBV29-1 and TRBJ1-1, with 7 bases fitting TRBD1. V shed 2 bases, J shed 11 bases, and the junction held 14 bases outside the gene matches. The CDR3 loop spans 14 amino acids. Germline values: CDR1 SQVTM, CDR2 ANQGSEA. The CDR3, as DNA: TGCAGCGTTGAAAACACCGGGACAGCCCCAGGGGCTTTCTTT. Translated: CSVENTGTAPGAFF.

This clonotype appeared a few times. This may be a read error, as it is one base from a much larger clone. The CDR3 DNA follows: TGTGCCAGCAGACCCGAAGACAGGGTTTTCACTGATGCTTTCTTT. It specifies CASRPEDRVFTDAFF. V is TRBV7-9 and J is TRBJ1-1, with TRBD1 matching over 7 bases. Germline CDR1 SEHNR, CDR2 FQNEAQ (reference sequence). This CDR3 contains 15 residues.

There are many counts of this clonotype. The chain uses TRBV7-2 and TRBJ2-7, with 8 bases aligning to TRBD2. The J segment lost 0 bases and the V segment lost 2 bases, leaving 9 bases of the junction unmatched. CDR3 size: 17 residues. Germline assignment: CDR1 SGHTA and CDR2 FQGNSA. As DNA, the CDR3 is TGTGCCAGCAGCTTAAGTCGGGAGGGGATTCCCTCCTACGAGCAGTACTTC. This gives the protein CASSLSREGIPSYEQYF.

At least ten counts were recorded for this clonotype. The genes are TRBV7-2 and TRBJ2-1; no definite D call. This CDR3 spans 13 amino acids. V was clipped by 1 base and J by 5 bases, with 6 bases between them. The germline V gene has CDR1 SGHTA and CDR2 FQGNSA. The CDR3 loop reads CASSLGGHNEQFF. Here the CDR3 DNA reads TGTGCCAGCAGCTTAGGGGGTCACAATGAGCAGTTCTTC. The variable domain in full, completed from reference TRBV7-2 and TRBJ2-1, reads GAGVSQSPSNKVTEKGKDVELRCDPISGHTALYWYRQSLGQGLEFLIYFQGNSAPDKSGLPSDRFSAERTGGSVSTLTIQRTQQEDSAVYLCASSLGGHNEQFFGPGTRLTVL.